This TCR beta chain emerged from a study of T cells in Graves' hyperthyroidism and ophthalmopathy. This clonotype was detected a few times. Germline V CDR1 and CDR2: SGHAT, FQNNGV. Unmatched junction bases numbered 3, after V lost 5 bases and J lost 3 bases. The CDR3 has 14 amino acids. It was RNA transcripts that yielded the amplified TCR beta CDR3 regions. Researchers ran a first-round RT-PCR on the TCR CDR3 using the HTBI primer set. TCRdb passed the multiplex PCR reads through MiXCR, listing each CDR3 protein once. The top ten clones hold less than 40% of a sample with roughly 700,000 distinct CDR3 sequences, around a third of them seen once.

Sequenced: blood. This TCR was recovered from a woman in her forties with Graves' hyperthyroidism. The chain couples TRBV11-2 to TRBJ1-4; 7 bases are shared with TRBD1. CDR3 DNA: TGTGCCAGCAGCCAGGGGGATGCTAATGAAAAACTGTTTTTT. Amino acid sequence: CASSQGDANEKLFF. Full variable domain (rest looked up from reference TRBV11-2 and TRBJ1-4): EAGVAQSPRYKIIEKRQSVAFWCNPISGHATLYWYQQILGQGPKLLIQFQNNGVVDDSQLPKDRFSAERLKGVDSTLKIQPAKLEDSAVYLCASSQGDANEKLFFGSGTQLSVL.